The clone carrying this T cell receptor (beta chain) was counted a single time. Its antigen remains unidentified. Profiled with immunoSEQ multiplex PCR; TCRdb holds only in-frame clones, not every one. The sample comprises fewer than 100,000 clones, approximately 95% of which are singletons, and over 0.25% rests with the top ten. The data are from a study of siplizumab effects on memory and regulatory T cells. Study results and caveats: Greater diversity than memory cells seemed evident in naive T cells, which also appeared to be major alloresponse contributors. Proliferating CD4+ or CD8+ clones, roughly 80-95% of them, lacked an assignable naive or memory phenotype. Siplizumab produced a significant drop in alloreactive sequences attributable to unstimulated CD4+ memory cells. Treg origin accounted for an average of roughly 69% of mappable alloreactive CD4+ clones with siplizumab and 25% to 30% in controls.

The V end was cut by 1 base, the J end by 5 bases, with 14 bases between. There are 14 residues in the CDR3. CDR1 and CDR2 from the germline V gene are GTSNPN and SVGIG (reference sequence). The V call is TRBV30, the J call TRBJ1-2; D perhaps matches TRBD1 (6 bases). Sequencing used non-Treg CD4+ T cells sorted from blood. The clonotype was recovered from a human donor in good health. The DNA of the CDR3 is TGTGCCTGGAGTGCCCTGGGGGACATATATGGCTACACCTTC. This encodes CAWSALGDIYGYTF.